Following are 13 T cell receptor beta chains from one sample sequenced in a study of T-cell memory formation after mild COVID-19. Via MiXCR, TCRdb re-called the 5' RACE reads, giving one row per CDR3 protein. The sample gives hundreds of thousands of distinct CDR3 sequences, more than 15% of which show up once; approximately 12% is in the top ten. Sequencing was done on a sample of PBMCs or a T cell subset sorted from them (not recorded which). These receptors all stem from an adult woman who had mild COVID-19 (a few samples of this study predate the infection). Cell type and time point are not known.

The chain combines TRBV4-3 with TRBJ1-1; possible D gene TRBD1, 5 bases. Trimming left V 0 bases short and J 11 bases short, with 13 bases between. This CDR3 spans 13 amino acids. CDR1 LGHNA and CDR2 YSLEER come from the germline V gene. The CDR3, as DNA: TGCGCCAGCAGCCAAGATCGCGCCGGGACGGCTTTCTTT. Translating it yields CASSQDRAGTAFF.

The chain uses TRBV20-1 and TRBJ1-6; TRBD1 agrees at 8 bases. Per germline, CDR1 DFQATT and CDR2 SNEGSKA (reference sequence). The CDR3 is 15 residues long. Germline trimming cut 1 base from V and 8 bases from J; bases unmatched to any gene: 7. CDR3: CSARVDRGIHSPLHF. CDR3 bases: TGCAGTGCTAGAGTCGACAGGGGTATCCATTCACCCCTCCACTTT.

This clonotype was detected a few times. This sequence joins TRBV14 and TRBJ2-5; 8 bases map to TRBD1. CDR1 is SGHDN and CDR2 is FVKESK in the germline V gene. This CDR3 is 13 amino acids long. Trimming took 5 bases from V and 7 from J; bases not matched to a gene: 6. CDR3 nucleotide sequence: TGTGCCAGCAGCGGAACAGGGGGAAGGACCCAGTACTTC. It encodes CASSGTGGRTQYF.

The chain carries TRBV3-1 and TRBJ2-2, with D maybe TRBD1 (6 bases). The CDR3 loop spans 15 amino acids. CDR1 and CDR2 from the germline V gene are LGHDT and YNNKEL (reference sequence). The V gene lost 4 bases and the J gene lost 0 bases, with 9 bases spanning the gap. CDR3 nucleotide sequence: TGTGCCAGCAGCCCGGGACATCCGAACACCGGGGAGCTGTTTTTT. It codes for CASSPGHPNTGELFF. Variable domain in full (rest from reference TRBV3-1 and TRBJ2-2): DTAVSQTPKYLVTQMGNDKSIKCEQNLGHDTMYWYKQDSKKFLKIMFSYNNKELIINETVPNRFSPKSPDKAHLNLHINSLELGDSAVYFCASSPGHPNTGELFFGEGSRLTVL.

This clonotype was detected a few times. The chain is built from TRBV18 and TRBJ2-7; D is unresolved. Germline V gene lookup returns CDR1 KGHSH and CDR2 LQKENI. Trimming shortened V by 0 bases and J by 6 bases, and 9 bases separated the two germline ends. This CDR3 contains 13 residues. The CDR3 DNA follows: TGTGCCAGCTCACCACCGTCGGGCTCCGAGCAGTACTTC. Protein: CASSPPSGSEQYF.

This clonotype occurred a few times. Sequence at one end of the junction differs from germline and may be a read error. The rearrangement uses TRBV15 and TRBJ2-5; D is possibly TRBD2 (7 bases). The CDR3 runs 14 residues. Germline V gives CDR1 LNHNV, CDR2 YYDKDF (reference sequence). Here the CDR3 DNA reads TGTGCCTCCAGTTTGGGGGGGGCTATGAAGACCCAGTACTTC. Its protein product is CASSLGGAMKTQYF. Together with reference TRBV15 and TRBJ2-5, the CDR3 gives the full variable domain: DAMVIQNPRYQVTQFGKPVTLSCSQTLNHNVMYWYQQKSSQAPKLLFHYYDKDFNNEADTPDNFQSRRPNTSFCFLDIRSPGLGDTAMYLCASSLGGAMKTQYFGPGTRLLVL.

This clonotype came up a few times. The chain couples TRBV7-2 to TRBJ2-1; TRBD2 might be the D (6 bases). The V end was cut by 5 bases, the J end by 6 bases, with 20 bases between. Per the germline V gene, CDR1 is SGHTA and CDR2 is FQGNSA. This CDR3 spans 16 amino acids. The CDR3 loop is CASSPRASGVLNEQFF. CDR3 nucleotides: TGTGCCAGCAGCCCGAGGGCGTCGGGAGTACTCAATGAGCAGTTCTTC.

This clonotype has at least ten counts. This chain's CDR3 is CASSSQGYSNQPQHF. CDR3 sequence (DNA): TGTGCCAGCAGCTCACAGGGTTATAGCAATCAGCCCCAGCATTTT. The gene calls are TRBV12-3 or TRBV12-4 and TRBJ1-5; D possibly corresponds to TRBD1 (6 bases). V was clipped by 6 bases and J by 0 bases, with 12 bases between them. This CDR3 has 15 amino acids.

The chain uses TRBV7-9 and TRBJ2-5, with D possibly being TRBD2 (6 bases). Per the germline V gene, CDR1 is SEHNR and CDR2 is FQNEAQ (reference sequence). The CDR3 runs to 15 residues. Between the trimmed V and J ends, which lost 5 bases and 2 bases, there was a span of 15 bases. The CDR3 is CASSPGGLAQETQYF. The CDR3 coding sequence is TGTGCCAGCAGCCCCGGAGGCCTAGCGCAAGAGACCCAGTACTTC.

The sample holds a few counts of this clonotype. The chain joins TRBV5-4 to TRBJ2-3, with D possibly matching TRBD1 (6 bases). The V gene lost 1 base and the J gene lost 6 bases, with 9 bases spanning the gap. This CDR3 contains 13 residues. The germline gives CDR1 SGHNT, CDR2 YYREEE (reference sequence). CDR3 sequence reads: CASSLTGQDTQYF. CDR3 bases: TGTGCCAGCAGCTTGACCGGACAGGATACGCAGTATTTT.

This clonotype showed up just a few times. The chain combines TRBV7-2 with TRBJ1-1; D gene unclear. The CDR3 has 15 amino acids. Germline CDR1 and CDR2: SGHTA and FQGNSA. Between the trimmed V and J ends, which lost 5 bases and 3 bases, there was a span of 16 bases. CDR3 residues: CASSEGPLAYTEAFF. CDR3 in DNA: TGTGCCAGCAGCGAAGGCCCCCTAGCCTACACTGAAGCTTTCTTT. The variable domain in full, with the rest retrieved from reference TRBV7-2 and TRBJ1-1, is GAGVSQSPSNKVTEKGKDVELRCDPISGHTALYWYRQSLGQGLEFLIYFQGNSAPDKSGLPSDRFSAERTGGSVSTLTIQRTQQEDSAVYLCASSEGPLAYTEAFFGQGTRLTVV.

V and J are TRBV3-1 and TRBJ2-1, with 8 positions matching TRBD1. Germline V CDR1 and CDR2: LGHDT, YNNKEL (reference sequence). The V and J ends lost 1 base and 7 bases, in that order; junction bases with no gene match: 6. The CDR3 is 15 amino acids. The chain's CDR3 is CASSQAGQGKNEQFF. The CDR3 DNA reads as TGTGCCAGCAGCCAAGCCGGACAGGGAAAAAATGAGCAGTTCTTC.

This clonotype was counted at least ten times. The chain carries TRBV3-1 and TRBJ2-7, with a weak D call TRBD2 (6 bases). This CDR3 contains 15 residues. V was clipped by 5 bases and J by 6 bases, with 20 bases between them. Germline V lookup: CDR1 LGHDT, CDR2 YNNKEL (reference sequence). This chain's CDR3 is CASSTPGLLSSEQYF. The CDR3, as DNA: TGTGCCAGCAGCACCCCGGGACTCCTTTCGAGCGAGCAGTACTTC.